This note documents a single T cell receptor (beta chain) sequence. Sequenced by immunoSEQ multiplex PCR; TCRdb stores in-frame clones only, minus some. The sample records tens of thousands of clones, just under 90% being singletons. The data are from a study of blood T cell repertoires in COVID-19. The overall study: Sample material is recorded as cDNA or gDNA derived from T cells, B-cell-depleted T cells, or PBMCs.

Germline CDR1 reads LGHNT; CDR2 reads FRNRAP. The CDR3 is 15 residues long. V was pared by 5 bases and J by 7 bases, with 17 bases between. Sequenced material: peripheral blood. V is TRBV12-5 and J is TRBJ2-2, with a tentative D call TRBD1 (5 bases). The TCR was taken from a man aged 55 to 70 with acute or convalescent COVID-19. CDR3 loop: CASGRVREGVGELFF. CDR3 in DNA: TGTGCTAGTGGTCGTGTCAGGGAAGGTGTCGGGGAGCTGTTTTTT.